A single T cell receptor beta chain is shown here with its context. Its antigen is still unknown. This sample was taken from a study of T cell responses to AZD1222 COVID-19 vaccine. The table came from immunoSEQ multiplex PCR; TCRdb's copy has only in-frame clones and leaves some out. The table records about 180,000 clones, 88% of them present only once. General study results and limits: White British ancestry dominated among donors, who included more females, and clonal diversity was possibly underestimated.

The source material was peripheral blood, sampled on day 0 of AZD1222 vaccination. The origin of this receptor is an adult in good health.

CDR3 region: CASSWGAATSYEQYF. The CDR3, as DNA: TGCGCCAGCAGCTGGGGGGCCGCGACTTCCTACGAGCAGTACTTC. The chain recombines TRBV5-1 with TRBJ2-7, with D perhaps matching TRBD1 or TRBD2 (6 bases each). V lost 3 bases and J lost 1, with 14 bases in between. This CDR3 has 15 residues. Germline V CDR1 and CDR2: SGHRS, YFSETQ.